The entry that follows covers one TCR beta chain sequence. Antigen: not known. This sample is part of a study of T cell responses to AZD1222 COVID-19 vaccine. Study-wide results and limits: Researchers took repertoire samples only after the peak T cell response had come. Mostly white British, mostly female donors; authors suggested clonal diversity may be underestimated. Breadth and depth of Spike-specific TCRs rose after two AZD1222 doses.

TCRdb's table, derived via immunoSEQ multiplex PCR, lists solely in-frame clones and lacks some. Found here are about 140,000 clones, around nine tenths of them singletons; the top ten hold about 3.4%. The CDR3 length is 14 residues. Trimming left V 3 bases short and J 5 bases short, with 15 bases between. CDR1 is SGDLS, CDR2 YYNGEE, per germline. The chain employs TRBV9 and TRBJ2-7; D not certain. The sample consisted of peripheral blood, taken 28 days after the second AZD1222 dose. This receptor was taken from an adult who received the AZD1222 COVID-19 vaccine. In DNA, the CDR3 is TGTGCCAGCAGCGCGACAACTTATGGCCACGAGCAGTACTTC. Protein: CASSATTYGHEQYF.